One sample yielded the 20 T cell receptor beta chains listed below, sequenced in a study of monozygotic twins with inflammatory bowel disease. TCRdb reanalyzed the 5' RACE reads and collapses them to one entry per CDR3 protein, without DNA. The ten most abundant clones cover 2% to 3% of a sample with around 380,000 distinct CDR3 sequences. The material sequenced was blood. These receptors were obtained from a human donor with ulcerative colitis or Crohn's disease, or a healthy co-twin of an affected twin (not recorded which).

CDR3 residues: CASSFLPAGSYNEQFF. The chain combines TRBV28 with TRBJ2-1; without DNA, the TCRdb call of TRBD2 cannot be checked. Per the germline V gene, CDR1 is MDHEN and CDR2 is SYDVKM. This CDR3 is 16 amino acids long.

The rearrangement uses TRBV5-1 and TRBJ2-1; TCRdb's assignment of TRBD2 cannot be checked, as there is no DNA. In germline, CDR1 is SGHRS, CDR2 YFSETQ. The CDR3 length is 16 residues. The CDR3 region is CASSAPATSGSNEQFF.

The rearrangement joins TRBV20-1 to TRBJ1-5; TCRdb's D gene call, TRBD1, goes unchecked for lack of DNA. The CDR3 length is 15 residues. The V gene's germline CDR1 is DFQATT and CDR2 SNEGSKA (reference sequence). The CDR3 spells CSAPPTGGGGQPQHF.

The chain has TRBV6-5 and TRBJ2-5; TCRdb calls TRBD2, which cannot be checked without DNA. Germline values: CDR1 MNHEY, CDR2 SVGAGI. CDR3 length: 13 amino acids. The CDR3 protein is CASSYGLQETQYF.

CDR3 sequence: CAWNPLLDRGKLFF. V is TRBV30 and J is TRBJ1-4; the TCRdb D gene call, TRBD1, has no DNA to confirm it. In germline, CDR1 is GTSNPN, CDR2 SVGIG (reference sequence). This CDR3 spans 14 amino acids.

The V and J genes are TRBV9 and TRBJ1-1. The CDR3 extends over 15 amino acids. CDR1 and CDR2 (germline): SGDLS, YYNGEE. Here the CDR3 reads CASSVVAGRSAEAFF.

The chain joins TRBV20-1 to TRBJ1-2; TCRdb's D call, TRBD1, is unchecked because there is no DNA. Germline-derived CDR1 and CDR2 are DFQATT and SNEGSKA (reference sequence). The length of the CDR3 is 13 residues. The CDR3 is CSAGTQRNYGYTF.

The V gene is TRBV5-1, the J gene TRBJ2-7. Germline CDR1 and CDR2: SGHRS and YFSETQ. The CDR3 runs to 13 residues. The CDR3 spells CASSWDISYEQYF.

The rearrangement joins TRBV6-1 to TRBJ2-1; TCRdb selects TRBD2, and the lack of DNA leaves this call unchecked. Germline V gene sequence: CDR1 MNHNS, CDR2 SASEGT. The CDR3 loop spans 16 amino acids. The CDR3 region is CATRREGGNNYNEQFF.

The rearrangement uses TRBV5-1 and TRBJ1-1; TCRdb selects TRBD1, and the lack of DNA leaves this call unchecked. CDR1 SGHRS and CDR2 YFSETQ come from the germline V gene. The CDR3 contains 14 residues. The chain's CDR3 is CASSFGGKNTEAFF.

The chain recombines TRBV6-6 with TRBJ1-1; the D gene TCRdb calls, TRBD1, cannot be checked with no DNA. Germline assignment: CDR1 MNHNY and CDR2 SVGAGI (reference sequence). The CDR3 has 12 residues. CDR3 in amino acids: CASSTGGSGAFF.

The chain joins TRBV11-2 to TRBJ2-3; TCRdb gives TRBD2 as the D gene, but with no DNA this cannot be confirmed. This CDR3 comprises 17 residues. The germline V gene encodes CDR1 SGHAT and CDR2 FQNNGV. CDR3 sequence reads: CASSFRGGPGLGDTQYF.

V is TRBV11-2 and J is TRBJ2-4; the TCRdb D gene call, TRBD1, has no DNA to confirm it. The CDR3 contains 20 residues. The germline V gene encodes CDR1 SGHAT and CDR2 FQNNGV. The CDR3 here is CASSLDRRQGRLIAKNIQYF.

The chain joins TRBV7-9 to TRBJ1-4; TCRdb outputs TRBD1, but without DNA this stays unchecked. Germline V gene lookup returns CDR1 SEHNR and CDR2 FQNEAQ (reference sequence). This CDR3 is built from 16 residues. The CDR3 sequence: CASSLGPQGHSGKLFF.

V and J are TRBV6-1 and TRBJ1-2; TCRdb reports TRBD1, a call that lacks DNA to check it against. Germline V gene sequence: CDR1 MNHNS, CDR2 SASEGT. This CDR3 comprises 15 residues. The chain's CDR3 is CASSISGTGVYGYTF.

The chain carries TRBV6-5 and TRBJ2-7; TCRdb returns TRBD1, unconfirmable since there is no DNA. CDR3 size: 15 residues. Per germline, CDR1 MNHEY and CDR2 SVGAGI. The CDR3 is CASSFAPQGTYEQYF.

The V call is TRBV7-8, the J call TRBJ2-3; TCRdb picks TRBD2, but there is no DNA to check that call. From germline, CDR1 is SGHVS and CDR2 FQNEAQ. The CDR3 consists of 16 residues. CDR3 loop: CASSLVDPGVVDTQYF.

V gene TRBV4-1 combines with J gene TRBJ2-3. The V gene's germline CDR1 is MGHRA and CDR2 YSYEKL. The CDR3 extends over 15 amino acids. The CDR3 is CASSQDRGYTDTQYF.

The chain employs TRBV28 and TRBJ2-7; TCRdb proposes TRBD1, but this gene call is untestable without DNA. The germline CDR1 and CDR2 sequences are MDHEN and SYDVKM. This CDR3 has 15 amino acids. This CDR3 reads CASGLTGNTPYEQYF. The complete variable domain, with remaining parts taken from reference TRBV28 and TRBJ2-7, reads DVKVTQSSRYLVKRTGEKVFLECVQDMDHENMFWYRQDPGLGLRLIYFSYDVKMKEKGDIPEGYSVSREKKERFSLILESASTNQTSMYLCASGLTGNTPYEQYFGPGTRLTVT.

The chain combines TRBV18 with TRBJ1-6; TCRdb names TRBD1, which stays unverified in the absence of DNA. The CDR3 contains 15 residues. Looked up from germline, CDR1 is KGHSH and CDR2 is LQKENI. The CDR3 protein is CASSPPGPGRPPLHF.